This record concerns one T cell receptor beta chain sequence. Its antigen is unknown. It was the approximately 130-subject validation cohort, separate from the approximately 700-subject first cohort, to which the donors belonged. Clones were read by immunoSEQ multiplex PCR, and TCRdb kept only the in-frame ones, dropping some. The repertoire holds roughly 140,000 clones, with approximately 91% as singletons. The sample originates from a study of cytomegalovirus exposure and HLA in healthy donors. Study-wide background: The roughly 110 validation repertoires used the same platform as the roughly 670 first-cohort repertoires, a later analysis reported. Broader study findings: Specific recognition of CMV antigens was confirmed in vitro for three chains (all CMV-associated). Some public TCRs appeared in many individuals, while most sequences were rare.

V was pared by 5 bases and J by 0 bases, with 7 bases of the junction left unmatched. CDR1 is SGHTA and CDR2 is FQGNSA in the germline V gene. The CDR3 consists of 17 residues. The genes are TRBV7-2 and TRBJ2-5, with 12 positions matching TRBD2. The sample taken for sequencing was PBMCs. The receptor was derived from a man between 18 and 35 years old in good health and CMV-seronegative. The DNA for the CDR3 is TGTGCCAGCAGCCTTCATCGGACTAGCGGGGACCAAGAGACCCAGTACTTC. Translating gives CASSLHRTSGDQETQYF.